The present TCR beta chain was sequenced within a study of persistence of HIV-infected CD4 T cells. Study overall: Median time on suppressive ART was seven to eight years.

Regarding this clone: The antigen remains undetermined.

The stimulus was an HIV-1 Gag 15-mer peptide pool, 0.85 to 1 ug/peptide/mL. CD40L-negative CD69-negative CD45RO-high memory CD4+ T cells were sorted as populations depleted of antigen-responding cells. Sequencing used immunoSEQ version 4 in survey mode. Each sample used up to about 1 ug genomic DNA diluted to approximately 10 ng/uL. Clones were read by immunoSEQ multiplex PCR, and TCRdb kept only the in-frame ones, dropping some. Among around 30,000 clones, roughly 82% were seen once, and the ten largest hold under 20%. This CDR3 has 12 residues. The V end lost 0 bases, the J end lost 13 bases, and 12 bases lay between the germline ends. Germline V gene sequence: CDR1 SQVTM, CDR2 ANQGSEA.

The TCR comes from an adult woman with HIV who was CMV-seropositive. Sequences were derived from CD4+ T cells sorted from PBMCs after approximately 19-hour stimulation, sampled from a patient who received antiretroviral therapy. The V gene is TRBV29-1, the J gene TRBJ1-4; tentatively, D is TRBD1 (5 bases). CDR3 nucleotides: TGCAGCGTTGAAGAGCAGGGAGGTCGACTGTTTTTT. Translating gives CSVEEQGGRLFF.